This TCR beta chain was obtained from a study of T cell responses to AZD1222 COVID-19 vaccine. About this clone: Its antigen is unknown.

V gave up 4 bases and J gave up 0 bases, with 9 bases separating them. From germline, CDR1 is LNHDA and CDR2 SQIVND (reference sequence). This CDR3 contains 14 residues. TCRdb's copy holds only in-frame clones and misses some; the assay was immunoSEQ multiplex PCR. In the table there are about 150,000 clones, more than 90% of which are singletons. Study results and limitations: Of the AZD1222 recipients, only five to seven were seropositive at baseline. Repertoire collection took place solely once the T cell response had peaked. Vaccine-related CD4 TCRs covered spike, predominating at 160-218 and 743-854. White British people made up most donors, females outnumbered males, and clonal diversity was possibly underestimated.

The chain has TRBV19 and TRBJ1-1, with D possibly matching TRBD1 (5 bases). This specimen consisted of peripheral blood, obtained on day 0 of AZD1222 vaccination. This TCR derives from an adult in good health. This chain's CDR3 is CASSRDRLNTEAFF. In DNA, the CDR3 is TGTGCCAGTAGTAGGGACCGTTTGAACACTGAAGCTTTCTTT.